The TCR beta chain described here comes from a study of shared T cell receptors in the human thymus. This CDR3 is 17 amino acids long. After removal of 6 bases from V and 5 bases from J, the junction contained 13 bases not matched to a gene. Germline V gene data show CDR1 as SEHNR and CDR2 as FQNEAQ (reference sequence). Some clones are missing from TCRdb's copy, which holds only in-frame ones; the method was immunoSEQ multiplex PCR. The table includes hundreds of thousands of clones, roughly 85% detected once. The same data also went into a second study, on human thymus T cells. As that study records: All donors were healthy Finnish infants who were undergoing corrective surgery to treat congenital heart defects. Resections were taken during corrective heart surgery, and the thymus tissue came from these. Thymic and blood repertoires appeared to carry a bias in their V and J gene usage. What related research reported was that thymic repertoires overlapped highly among unrelated individuals.

The chain combines TRBV7-9 with TRBJ1-6; 7 positions match TRBD1. This TCR came from a girl less than two years old with a congenital heart defect. Specimen: thymocytes. In nucleotides, the CDR3 is TGTGCCAGCAGGCAAGAATCCCCAGGGGGGAATAATTCACCCCTCCACTTT. Its protein is CASRQESPGGNNSPLHF.